The 13 T cell receptor beta chains below were found in one sample sequenced in a study of T-cell memory formation after mild COVID-19. TCRdb ran MiXCR on the 5' RACE reads and lists one entry per CDR3 protein. The sample includes about 170,000 distinct CDR3 sequences, over 10% of them seen just once. The source material was PBMCs or a T cell subset sorted from them (not recorded which). These receptors all come from a man younger than 30 who had mild COVID-19 (a few samples of this study predate the infection). Cell type and time point are not known.

This clonotype showed up just a few times. The rearrangement joins TRBV10-3 to TRBJ1-2, with D possibly being TRBD1 (5 bases). From germline, CDR1 is ENHRY and CDR2 SYGVKD. V lost 4 bases and J 6 bases, leaving 15 bases between the germline ends. This CDR3 is 14 amino acids long. The CDR3, as DNA: TGTGCCATCAGTGGCAGGGACTTTGGAGATGGCTACACCTTC. Its translation: CAISGRDFGDGYTF.

This clonotype turned up a few times. The chain uses TRBV6-5 and TRBJ2-5; D remains unclear. The ends were cut back, 2 bases at V and 4 bases at J, with 8 bases in the middle. The CDR3 consists of 13 residues. Per the germline V gene, CDR1 is MNHEY and CDR2 is SVGAGI. Here the CDR3 reads CASSYGWGETQYF. The CDR3, as DNA: TGTGCCAGCAGTTACGGGTGGGGAGAGACCCAGTACTTC.

The chain uses TRBV19 and TRBJ2-3, with TRBD1 matching over 7 bases. V lost 7 bases, J lost 5 bases, and 6 bases stayed unmatched. CDR3 length equals 13 residues. Germline CDR1 LNHDA, CDR2 SQIVND (reference sequence). This chain's CDR3 is CASNHRGKDTQYF. The CDR3 coding sequence is TGTGCCAGTAACCACAGGGGAAAAGATACGCAGTATTTT.

Only a few counts were recorded for this clonotype. This chain uses TRBV4-3 with TRBJ2-7, with TRBD2 matching 10 bases. Looked up from germline, CDR1 is LGHNA and CDR2 is YSLEER. This CDR3 comprises 15 residues. The V segment lost 1 base and the J segment 4 bases; nucleotides outside the gene matches: 4. DNA of the CDR3: TGCGCCAGCAGCCAAGCAGTTAGCGGGGGGTACGAGCAGTACTTC. Its translation: CASSQAVSGGYEQYF.

This chain links TRBV7-3 with TRBJ2-3, with no clear D. The ends were cut back, 5 bases at V and 1 base at J, with 19 bases in the middle. This CDR3 comprises 17 residues. Germline-derived CDR1 and CDR2 are SGHTA and FQGTGA. CDR3 DNA: TGTGCCAGCAGCCCTAGAGGCACCTCTAGGGGCACAGATACGCAGTATTTT. Amino acids: CASSPRGTSRGTDTQYF.

This clonotype appeared many times. This chain uses TRBV7-2 with TRBJ2-7, with D tentatively TRBD2 (5 bases). Germline CDR1 SGHTA, CDR2 FQGNSA. This CDR3 is built from 13 residues. Between the trimmed V and J ends, which lost 2 bases and 4 bases, there was a span of 9 bases. The CDR3 reads CASSLSGRYEQYV. The DNA for the CDR3 is TGTGCCAGCAGCTTAAGCGGTCGGTACGAGCAGTACGTC.

This clonotype appeared many times. The CDR3 reads CASSSYEQYV. In DNA, the CDR3 is TGTGCCAGCAGCTCCTACGAGCAGTACGTC. The V and J genes are TRBV11-2 and TRBJ2-7; D ambiguous. From germline, CDR1 is SGHAT and CDR2 FQNNGV. The CDR3 length is 10 residues. Trimming took 4 bases from V and 2 from J, leaving 0 bases between them.

The rearrangement joins TRBV4-3 to TRBJ2-7; D might be TRBD1 (5 bases). The CDR3 has 16 amino acids. V was clipped by 1 base and J by 2 bases, with 15 bases between them. CDR1 and CDR2 from the germline V gene are LGHNA and YSLEER. The CDR3 here is CASSQGISRVAYEQYF. The CDR3 coding sequence is TGCGCCAGCAGCCAAGGAATAAGCAGGGTGGCCTACGAGCAGTACTTC.

The chain joins TRBV4-3 to TRBJ1-2; 7 nucleotides match TRBD1. The length of the CDR3 is 17 residues. With 1 base clipped from V and 0 bases from J, the junction kept 8 bases outside the gene matches. Germline V lookup: CDR1 LGHNA, CDR2 YSLEER. The CDR3: CASSQVLGDRANYGYTF. The CDR3 DNA reads TGCGCCAGCAGCCAAGTTTTAGGTGACAGGGCTAACTATGGCTACACCTTC.

This clonotype came up many times. V gene TRBV28 combines with J gene TRBJ2-1; 8 nucleotides match TRBD1. J was trimmed by 8 bases and V by 6 bases; bases with no gene match: 6. This CDR3 is 13 amino acids long. From germline, CDR1 is MDHEN and CDR2 SYDVKM. The CDR3 spells CASSLDRVHEQFF. CDR3 in DNA: TGTGCCAGCAGCCTGGACAGGGTCCATGAGCAGTTCTTC.

This clonotype came up many times. This chain connects TRBV5-1 to TRBJ2-3; D possibly corresponds to TRBD1 (6 bases). The CDR3 consists of 14 residues. Trimming left V 0 bases short and J 5 bases short, with 10 bases between. Germline V gene data show CDR1 as SGHRS and CDR2 as YFSETQ. In DNA form, the CDR3 reads TGCGCCAGCAGCTTGGCAACAGGGAGAGATACGCAGTATTTT. Protein product: CASSLATGRDTQYF.

The chain employs TRBV12-3 or TRBV12-4 and TRBJ1-1; no reliable D call. The V and J ends lost 3 bases and 9 bases respectively, with 11 bases between them. This CDR3 has 12 residues. The DNA for the CDR3 is TGTGCCAGCAGTTTCTCGGGTACTCAAGCTTTCTTT. Its protein product is CASSFSGTQAFF.

This sequence joins TRBV9 and TRBJ2-1; TRBD1 matches at 10 bases. The CDR3 covers 16 residues. The V segment lost 4 bases and the J segment 5 bases; nucleotides outside the gene matches: 9. Germline CDR1 and CDR2: SGDLS and YYNGEE. In DNA, the CDR3 is TGTGCCAGCAGCCCGCAGACAGGGGGCCCAAACAATGAGCAGTTCTTC. As protein: CASSPQTGGPNNEQFF.